This T cell receptor (beta chain) was recorded in a study of blood T cell repertoires in COVID-19. The CDR3 spans 14 residues. Trimming removed 0 bases from V and 5 bases from J, with 11 bases in between. Germline V gene data show CDR1 as KGHSH and CDR2 as LQKENI. Sequenced by immunoSEQ multiplex PCR; TCRdb stores in-frame clones only, minus some. The sample lists 150,000 to 200,000 clones, over 60% occurring once. The origin of this receptor is a woman between 70 and 85 years old with acute or convalescent COVID-19. Sequenced input: peripheral blood. The chain is built from TRBV18 and TRBJ2-7; no clear D gene. The CDR3 nucleotides read TGTGCCAGCTCACCACCCACGACAACCCACGAGCAGTACTTC. Its translation is CASSPPTTTHEQYF.